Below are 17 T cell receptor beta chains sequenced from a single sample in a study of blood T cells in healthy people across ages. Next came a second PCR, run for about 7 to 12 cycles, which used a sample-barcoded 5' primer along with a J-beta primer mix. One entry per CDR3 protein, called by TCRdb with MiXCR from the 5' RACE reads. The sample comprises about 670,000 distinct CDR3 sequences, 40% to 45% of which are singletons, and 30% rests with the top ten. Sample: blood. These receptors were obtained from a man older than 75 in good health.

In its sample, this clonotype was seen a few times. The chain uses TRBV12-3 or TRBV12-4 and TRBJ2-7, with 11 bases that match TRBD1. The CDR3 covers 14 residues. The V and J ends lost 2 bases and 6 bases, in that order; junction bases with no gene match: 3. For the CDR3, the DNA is TGTGCCAGCAGTTTACCGGGACAGGGGGGCGAGCAGTACTTC. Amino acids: CASSLPGQGGEQYF.

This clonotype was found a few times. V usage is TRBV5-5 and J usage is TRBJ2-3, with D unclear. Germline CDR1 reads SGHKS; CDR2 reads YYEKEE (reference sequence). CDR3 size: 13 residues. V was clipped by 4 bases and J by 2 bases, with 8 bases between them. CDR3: CASSDYPTDTQYF. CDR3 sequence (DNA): TGTGCCAGCAGCGATTATCCCACAGATACGCAGTATTTT.

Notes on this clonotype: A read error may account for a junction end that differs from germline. The CDR3: CAGSLSRGLQAKTLQETRYF. CDR3 DNA sequence: TGTGCCGGCAGCTTAAGTCGGGGATTACAGGCCAAGACTCTACAAGAGACCCGGTACTTC. This chain connects TRBV7-2 to TRBJ2-5; the D call may be TRBD1 or TRBD2 (5 bases each). The CDR3 runs to 20 residues. Looked up from germline, CDR1 is SGHTA and CDR2 is FQGNSA.

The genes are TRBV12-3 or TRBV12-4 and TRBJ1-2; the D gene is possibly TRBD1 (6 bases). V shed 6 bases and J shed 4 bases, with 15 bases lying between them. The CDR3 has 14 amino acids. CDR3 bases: TGTGCCAGCAGCCTCCGGACAGCCACCTATGGCTACACCTTC. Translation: CASSLRTATYGYTF.

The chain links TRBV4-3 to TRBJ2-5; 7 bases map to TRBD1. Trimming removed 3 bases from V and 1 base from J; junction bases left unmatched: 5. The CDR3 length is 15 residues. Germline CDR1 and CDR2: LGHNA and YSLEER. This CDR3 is CASSQRQGSQETQYF. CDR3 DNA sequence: TGCGCCAGCAGCCAGCGACAGGGTAGCCAAGAGACCCAGTACTTC.

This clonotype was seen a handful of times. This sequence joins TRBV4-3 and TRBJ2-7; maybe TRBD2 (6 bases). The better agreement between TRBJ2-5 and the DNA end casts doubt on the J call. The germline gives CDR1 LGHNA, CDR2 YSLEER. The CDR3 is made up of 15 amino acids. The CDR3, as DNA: TGCGCCAGCAGCCAACTTAGTCAGGGAGGAGAGACCCAGTACTTC. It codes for CASSQLSQGGETQYF.

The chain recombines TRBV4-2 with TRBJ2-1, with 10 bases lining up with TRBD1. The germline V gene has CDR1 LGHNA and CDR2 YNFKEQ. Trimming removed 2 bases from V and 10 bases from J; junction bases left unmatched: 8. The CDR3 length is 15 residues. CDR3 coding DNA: TGTGCCAGCAGCCAACCGGGACAGGGGACCTACGAGCAGTTCTTC. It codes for CASSQPGQGTYEQFF.

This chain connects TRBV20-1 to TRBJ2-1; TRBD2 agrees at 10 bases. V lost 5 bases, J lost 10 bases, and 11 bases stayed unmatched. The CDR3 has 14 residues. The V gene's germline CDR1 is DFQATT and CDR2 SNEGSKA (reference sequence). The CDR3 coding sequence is TGCAGTGCTCCTCCCTCTAGCGGGAGTAGGGAGCAGTTCTTC. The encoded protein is CSAPPSSGSREQFF.

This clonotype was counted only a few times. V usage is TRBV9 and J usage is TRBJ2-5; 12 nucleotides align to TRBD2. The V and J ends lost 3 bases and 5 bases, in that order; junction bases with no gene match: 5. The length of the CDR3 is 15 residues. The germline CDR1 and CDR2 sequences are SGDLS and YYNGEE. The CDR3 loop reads CASSATGTSGETQYF. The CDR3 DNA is TGTGCCAGCAGCGCCACCGGGACTAGCGGGGAGACCCAGTACTTC. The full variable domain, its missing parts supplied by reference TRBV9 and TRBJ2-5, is DSGVTQTPKHLITATGQRVTLRCSPRSGDLSVYWYQQSLDQGLQFLIQYYNGEERAKGNILERFSAQQFPDLHSELNLSSLELGDSALYFCASSATGTSGETQYFGPGTRLLVL.

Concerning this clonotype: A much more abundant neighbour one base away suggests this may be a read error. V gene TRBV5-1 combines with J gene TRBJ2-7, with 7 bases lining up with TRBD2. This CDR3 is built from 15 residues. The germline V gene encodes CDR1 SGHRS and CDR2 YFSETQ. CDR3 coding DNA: TGCACCAGCAGTCCGGAGGCGGGAGTACCCTACGAGCAGTACTTC. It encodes CTSSPEAGVPYEQYF.

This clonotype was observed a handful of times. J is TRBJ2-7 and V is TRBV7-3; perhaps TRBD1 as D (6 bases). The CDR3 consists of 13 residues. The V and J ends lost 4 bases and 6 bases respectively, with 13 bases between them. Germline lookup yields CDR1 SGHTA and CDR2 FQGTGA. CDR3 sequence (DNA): TGTGCCAGCAGCTCGGGACAAGGACTCGAGCAGTACTTC. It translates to CASSSGQGLEQYF.

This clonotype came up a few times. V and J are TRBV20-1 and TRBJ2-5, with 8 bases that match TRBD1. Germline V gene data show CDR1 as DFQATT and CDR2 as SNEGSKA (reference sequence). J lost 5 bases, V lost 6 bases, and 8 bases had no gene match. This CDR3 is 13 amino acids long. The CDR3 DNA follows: TGCAGTGCGGAGCGGACAGGGAGGGAGACCCAGTACTTC. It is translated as CSAERTGRETQYF.

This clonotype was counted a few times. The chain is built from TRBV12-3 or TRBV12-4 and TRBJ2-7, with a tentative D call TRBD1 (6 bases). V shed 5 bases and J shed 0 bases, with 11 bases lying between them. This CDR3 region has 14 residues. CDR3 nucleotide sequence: TGTGCCAGCAGTATAACAGGGATCTCCTACGAGCAGTACTTC. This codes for CASSITGISYEQYF.

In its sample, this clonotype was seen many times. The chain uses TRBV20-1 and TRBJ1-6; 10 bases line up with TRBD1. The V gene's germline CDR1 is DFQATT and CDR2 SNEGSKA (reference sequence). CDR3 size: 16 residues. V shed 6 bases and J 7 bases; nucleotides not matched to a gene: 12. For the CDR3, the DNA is TGCAGTGCCTACGCCGGGACAGGGGTCTTGAATTCACCCCTCCACTTT. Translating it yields CSAYAGTGVLNSPLHF.

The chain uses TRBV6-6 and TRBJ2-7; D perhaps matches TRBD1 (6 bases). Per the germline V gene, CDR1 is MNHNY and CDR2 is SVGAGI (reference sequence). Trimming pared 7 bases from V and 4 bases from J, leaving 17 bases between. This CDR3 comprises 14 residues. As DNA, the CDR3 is TGTGCCAGCACCCAACAGGGAAATGGGTACGAGCAGTACTTC. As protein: CASTQQGNGYEQYF.

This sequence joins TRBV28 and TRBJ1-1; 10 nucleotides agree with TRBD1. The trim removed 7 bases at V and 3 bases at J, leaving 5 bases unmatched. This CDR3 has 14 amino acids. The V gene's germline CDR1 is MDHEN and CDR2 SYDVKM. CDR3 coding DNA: TGTGCCAGCAAGACAGGGGGCTATGACACTGAAGCTTTCTTT. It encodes CASKTGGYDTEAFF.

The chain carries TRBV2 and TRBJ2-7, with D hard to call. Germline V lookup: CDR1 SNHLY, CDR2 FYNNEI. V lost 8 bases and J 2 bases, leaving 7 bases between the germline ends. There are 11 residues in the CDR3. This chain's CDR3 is CASGLTYEQYF. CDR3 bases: TGTGCCAGCGGGTTGACCTACGAGCAGTACTTC.